This T cell receptor beta chain was profiled in a study of blood T cell repertoires in COVID-19. The wider study: The cDNA or gDNA used as material had been derived from T cells, B-cell-depleted T cells, or PBMCs.

Libraries were prepared by immunoSEQ multiplex PCR; TCRdb keeps only in-frame clonotypes and omits some of them. The repertoire holds some 71,000 clones, with about nine tenths as singletons. Per germline, CDR1 LGHNT and CDR2 FRNRAP. V shed 5 bases, J shed 1 base, and the junction held 9 bases outside the gene matches. This CDR3 region has 16 residues. Sequencing was carried out using peripheral blood. This chain uses TRBV12-5 with TRBJ2-3, with TRBD2 matching over 7 bases. The source of this sequence is a woman aged 18-30 years with acute or convalescent COVID-19. The CDR3 spells CASGQTSSLGTDTQYF. The DNA of the CDR3 is TGTGCTAGTGGTCAGACTAGCTCGCTTGGCACAGATACGCAGTATTTT.